Included here is one T cell receptor (beta chain) sequence, with context. Treatment here: oral pan-JAK inhibitor, 5-10 mg twice daily. This record comes from a study of CD8+ T cells in alopecia areata. Following extraction, RNA underwent reverse transcription to cDNA, which served as the sequencing template. This table comes from immunoSEQ multiplex PCR, and its TCRdb copy is limited to in-frame clones, with some not included. The sample gives about 140,000 clones, about 56% of which show up once; around a sixth is in the top ten. This CDR3 has 14 amino acids. Germline trimming cut 0 bases from V and 13 bases from J; bases unmatched to any gene: 7. The V gene's germline CDR1 is SGHDT and CDR2 YYEEEE.

The source of this sequence is a human donor with alopecia areata. This chain joins TRBV5-6 and TRBJ1-6, with TRBD1 identical over 7 bases. Sequences were derived from CD8+ T cells sorted from blood, sampled at week 4, from a patient treated with tofacitinib. The CDR3 DNA follows: TGTGCCAGCAGCTTGGGACAGGGTAGTTGGCCCCTCCACTTT. This sequence encodes CASSLGQGSWPLHF.